The 28 T cell receptor beta chains reported below all come from one sample, sequenced in a study of blood T cell repertoires in COVID-19. Generated by immunoSEQ multiplex PCR, the TCRdb table keeps only in-frame clones and is missing some. The data show around 50,000 clones, around 73% seen once. Sequenced sample: PBMCs or T cells enriched from blood (not recorded which). Receptors originate from a woman in her 50s with acute COVID-19.

The chain uses TRBV23-1 and TRBJ1-5, with TRBD1 matching over 9 bases. TRBV23-1 is sorted into the ORF group, with uncertain function. V lost 4 bases and J lost 6; bases outside the gene matches: 19. This CDR3 contains 19 residues. CDR3 nucleotide sequence: TGCGCCAGCAGTCCAAAAAGGGGGTCCGGGACAGGGAGAGGTCAGCCCCAGCATTTT. Amino acid sequence: CASSPKRGSGTGRGQPQHF.

This chain joins TRBV28 and TRBJ1-6; TRBD1 agrees at 10 bases. The germline gives CDR1 MDHEN, CDR2 SYDVKM. The CDR3 spans 16 residues. V was pared by 4 bases and J by 7 bases, with 7 bases of the junction left unmatched. The CDR3 nucleotides read TGTGCCAGCAGTTCCGGACAGGGGGGTGGAAATTCACCCCTCCACTTT. Encoded protein: CASSSGQGGGNSPLHF.

The gene calls are TRBV19 and TRBJ1-5, with 8 nucleotides matching TRBD1. The CDR3 totals 15 residues. Per the germline V gene, CDR1 is LNHDA and CDR2 is SQIVND (reference sequence). The junction had 4 bases not matched to a gene; V was cut back by 4 bases and J by 2 bases. In DNA, the CDR3 is TGTGCCAGTAGTAGTGACAGGGGCGGCAATCAGCCCCAGCATTTT. It specifies CASSSDRGGNQPQHF.

The chain links TRBV6-5 to TRBJ2-7, with 9 positions matching TRBD1. With 4 bases clipped from V and 0 bases from J, the junction kept 7 bases outside the gene matches. There are 16 residues in the CDR3. Germline V gene data show CDR1 as MNHEY and CDR2 as SVGAGI. CDR3 sequence: CASSSLDRGGSYEQYF. The CDR3 coding sequence is TGTGCCAGCAGTTCTTTGGACAGGGGCGGCTCCTACGAGCAGTACTTC.

The chain employs TRBV11-2 and TRBJ1-2; 7 bases agree with TRBD1. The germline CDR1 and CDR2 sequences are SGHAT and FQNNGV. The CDR3 totals 15 residues. J lost 4 bases, V lost 6 bases, and 11 bases had no gene match. The CDR3 region is CASRGGQGEVYGYTF. CDR3 in DNA: TGTGCCAGCAGAGGAGGGCAGGGGGAGGTCTATGGCTACACCTTC.

This clone was detected only a few times. The chain combines TRBV7-3 with TRBJ2-1; D is unresolved. Germline CDR1 SGHTA, CDR2 FQGTGA. The CDR3 runs to 13 residues. V lost 3 bases to trimming and J lost 9 bases, with 12 bases between them. Written as DNA, the CDR3 is TGTGCCAGCAGCTTTAATCGGGTCAGTGAGCAGTTCTTC. Protein product: CASSFNRVSEQFF.

The table lists this clone with a count of one. The gene calls are TRBV3-1 (or the pseudogene TRBV3-2) and TRBJ1-6; the D is unclear. Germline V gene lookup returns CDR1 LGHDT and CDR2 YNNKEL (reference sequence). The length of the CDR3 is 16 residues. Trimming pared 0 bases from V and 0 bases from J, leaving 6 bases between. The DNA for the CDR3 is TGTGCCAGCAGCCAAGAAGCACGCTCCTATAATTCACCCCTCCACTTT. It encodes CASSQEARSYNSPLHF.

This chain uses TRBV6-2 or TRBV6-3 with TRBJ2-3, with 7 bases fitting TRBD2. The J segment lost 2 bases and the V segment lost 2 bases, leaving 10 bases of the junction unmatched. This CDR3 comprises 17 residues. From germline, CDR1 is MNHEY and CDR2 SVGEGT. The CDR3 bases are TGTGCCAGCAGTTACACGTTGGCTAGCGGAACCACAGATACGCAGTATTTT. This translates into CASSYTLASGTTDTQYF.

This clone was detected only a few times. The chain couples TRBV27 to TRBJ1-3, with 7 bases identical to TRBD1. CDR3 size: 14 residues. From germline, CDR1 is MNHEY and CDR2 SMNVEV (reference sequence). The trim removed 6 bases at V and 1 base at J, leaving 3 bases unmatched. CDR3 sequence: CASRATGSGNTIYF. In DNA form, the CDR3 reads TGTGCCAGCAGGGCGACAGGGTCTGGAAACACCATATATTTT.

This clone was observed a few times. J is TRBJ1-2 and V is TRBV2; D is unresolved. The germline CDR1 and CDR2 sequences are SNHLY and FYNNEI. Trimming removed 4 bases from V and 3 bases from J, with 9 bases in between. The CDR3 has 13 residues. DNA for the CDR3: TGTGCCAGCAGTGTAGCGACTCACTATGGCTACACCTTC. It is translated as CASSVATHYGYTF.

V gene TRBV7-9 combines with J gene TRBJ1-2, with D possibly matching TRBD1 (5 bases). Trimming removed 3 bases from V and 3 bases from J, with 14 bases in between. Germline V lookup: CDR1 SEHNR, CDR2 FQNEAQ (reference sequence). The CDR3 has 15 amino acids. In DNA form, the CDR3 reads TGTGCCAGCAGCTTCGGGCAGGGTCTCTACTATGGCTACACCTTC. It is translated as CASSFGQGLYYGYTF.

The rearrangement joins TRBV5-1 to TRBJ1-1; TRBD1 is a possible D gene (6 bases). The CDR3 extends over 15 amino acids. V shed 4 bases and J shed 5 bases, with 18 bases lying between them. CDR1 is SGHRS and CDR2 is YFSETQ in the germline V gene. The CDR3 spells CASSDIETGMTEAFF. The CDR3 bases are TGCGCCAGCAGCGATATCGAAACAGGGATGACTGAAGCTTTCTTT. The full variable domain, in which reference TRBV5-1 and TRBJ1-1 provide the parts outside the CDR3, is KAGVTQTPRYLIKTRGQQVTLSCSPISGHRSVSWYQQTPGQGLQFLFEYFSETQRNKGNFPGRFSGRQFSNSRSEMNVSTLELGDSALYLCASSDIETGMTEAFFGQGTRLTVV.

This chain joins TRBV6-2 or TRBV6-3 and TRBJ2-7; 11 bases map to TRBD2. This CDR3 is 16 amino acids long. V lost 6 bases, J lost 3 bases, and 10 bases stayed unmatched. Germline V lookup: CDR1 MNHEY, CDR2 SVGEGT. The DNA of the CDR3 is TGTGCCAGCAGCTATGATATGACTAGCGGGAACTACGAGCAGTACTTC. It codes for CASSYDMTSGNYEQYF.

This chain joins TRBV6-5 and TRBJ1-2; 8 nucleotides match TRBD1. The CDR3 covers 15 residues. Per the germline V gene, CDR1 is MNHEY and CDR2 is SVGAGI. With 2 bases clipped from V and 4 bases from J, the junction kept 6 bases outside the gene matches. Written as DNA, the CDR3 is TGTGCCAGCAGTTACCGGGACAGGAGACGCTATGGCTACACCTTC. Its translation is CASSYRDRRRYGYTF.

A single count supports this clone. The chain uses TRBV3-1 (or the pseudogene TRBV3-2) and TRBJ1-2; tentatively, D is TRBD1 (5 bases). This CDR3 contains 12 residues. V lost 4 bases to trimming and J lost 6 bases, with 9 bases between them. Germline-derived CDR1 and CDR2 are LGHDT and YNNKEL (reference sequence). The CDR3 spells CASSPSGNGYTF. The CDR3 bases are TGTGCCAGCAGCCCGTCAGGGAATGGCTACACCTTC.

The rearrangement joins TRBV6-1 to TRBJ1-4; TRBD1 matches at 9 bases. J lost 5 bases, V lost 3 bases, and 4 bases had no gene match. CDR1 MNHNS and CDR2 SASEGT come from the germline V gene. CDR3 length equals 15 residues. The CDR3 sequence: CASSDWTGANEKLFF. The CDR3 DNA reads TGTGCCAGCAGTGATTGGACAGGGGCCAATGAAAAACTGTTTTTT.

The rearrangement joins TRBV4-2 to TRBJ2-2, with D possibly TRBD2 on 5 matching bases. Trimming removed 4 bases at V and 0 bases at J, with 12 bases between. Germline assignment: CDR1 LGHNA and CDR2 YNFKEQ. CDR3 length: 16 residues. CDR3 sequence: CASSLARGANTGELFF. CDR3 nucleotides: TGTGCCAGCAGCCTGGCCCGGGGTGCGAACACCGGGGAGCTGTTTTTT.

This clone was observed a few times. This chain joins TRBV11-1 and TRBJ1-2, with D hard to call. The germline V gene encodes CDR1 SGHAT and CDR2 FQDESV (reference sequence). V was shortened by 3 bases and J by 3 bases, with 8 bases between the two germline ends. CDR3 length equals 13 residues. The CDR3 bases are TGTGCCAGCAGCTTGCACAGAGACTATGGCTACACCTTC. This translates into CASSLHRDYGYTF.

The chain links TRBV11-3 to TRBJ2-3, with TRBD1 identical over 9 bases. CDR1 and CDR2 from the germline V gene are SGHNT and YENEEA. The V segment lost 3 bases and the J segment 3 bases; nucleotides outside the gene matches: 4. The CDR3 runs 15 residues. The CDR3 DNA is TGTGCCAGCAGCTTGGGACAGGGAAATACAGATACGCAGTATTTT. Translating it yields CASSLGQGNTDTQYF.

The V gene is TRBV4-1, the J gene TRBJ2-4; 7 bases agree with TRBD1. CDR3 size: 16 residues. CDR1 and CDR2 (germline): MGHRA, YSYEKL. V lost 3 bases and J lost 3; bases outside the gene matches: 8. The CDR3 is CASSQDQGEGKNIQYF. The CDR3 DNA follows: TGCGCCAGCAGCCAGGATCAGGGGGAAGGCAAAAACATTCAGTACTTC.

The chain is built from TRBV13 and TRBJ1-4; tentatively, D is TRBD1 (6 bases). The CDR3 is 14 residues long. The germline V gene encodes CDR1 PRHDT and CDR2 FYEKMQ (reference sequence). V lost 1 base and J 3 bases, leaving 6 bases between the germline ends. This chain's CDR3 is CASSLEGANEKLFF. CDR3 nucleotide sequence: TGTGCCAGCAGCTTAGAGGGGGCTAATGAAAAACTGTTTTTT.

This clone was picked up one time. The chain combines TRBV24-1 with TRBJ2-1, with 10 bases fitting TRBD2. Per germline, CDR1 KGHDR and CDR2 SFDVKD. CDR3 length equals 14 residues. The junction had 9 bases not matched to a gene; V was cut back by 10 bases and J by 7 bases. CDR3 DNA: TGTGCCACAGCCGAGCGGGGGGGCGGGAATGAGCAGTTCTTC. Translating gives CATAERGGGNEQFF.

The genes are TRBV7-2 and TRBJ2-5; 12 positions match TRBD2. This CDR3 has 17 amino acids. V dropped 4 bases and J dropped 2; count of bases not matched to a gene: 8. The V gene's germline CDR1 is SGHTA and CDR2 FQGNSA. CDR3 region: CASSSSSLAGGQETQYF. The CDR3 DNA follows: TGTGCCAGCAGCTCCTCCTCACTAGCGGGGGGACAAGAGACCCAGTACTTC.

The J gene is TRBJ2-7, the V gene TRBV30; 9 nucleotides match TRBD1. The CDR3 extends over 14 amino acids. After removal of 2 bases from V and 2 bases from J, the junction contained 4 bases not matched to a gene. Germline loops: CDR1 GTSNPN, CDR2 SVGIG (reference sequence). CDR3 in DNA: TGTGCCTGGAGTTCAAGACAGGGGGCCTACGAGCAGTACTTC. Translating it yields CAWSSRQGAYEQYF.

The chain couples TRBV7-6 to TRBJ2-1, with 7 bases identical to TRBD2. CDR1 is SGHVS and CDR2 is FNYEAQ in the germline V gene. The V gene end was trimmed by 6 bases and the J gene end by 2 bases; junction bases not matched to a gene: 7. The CDR3 extends over 15 amino acids. The CDR3 here is CASSDMGGAYNEQFF. CDR3 DNA sequence: TGTGCCAGCAGTGACATGGGGGGGGCCTACAATGAGCAGTTCTTC.

V gene TRBV7-2 combines with J gene TRBJ1-2; the D is unclear. Germline V gene data show CDR1 as SGHTA and CDR2 as FQGNSA. This CDR3 has 15 amino acids. V lost 4 bases and J lost 4, with 16 bases in between. The DNA for the CDR3 is TGTGCCAGCAGCTCACAAGTCGAGGTGGGCTATGGCTACACCTTC. The encoded protein is CASSSQVEVGYGYTF.

The chain couples TRBV1 to TRBJ1-5; TRBD1 was called by the table and not checked on the DNA. TRBV1 is a pseudogene locus. CDR3 length: 11 amino acids. In DNA, the CDR3 is TGCACCAGCAGTCCAGATCAGCCCCAGCATTTT. Translated: CTSSPDQPQHF.

The chain employs TRBV9 and TRBJ2-1; 14 bases line up with TRBD2. Germline loops: CDR1 SGDLS, CDR2 YYNGEE. The CDR3 is 17 residues long. With 4 bases clipped from V and 3 bases from J, the junction kept 6 bases outside the gene matches. The CDR3 reads CASSLGTSGGFYNEQFF. The DNA of the CDR3 is TGTGCCAGCAGCCTAGGGACTAGCGGGGGTTTCTACAATGAGCAGTTCTTC.